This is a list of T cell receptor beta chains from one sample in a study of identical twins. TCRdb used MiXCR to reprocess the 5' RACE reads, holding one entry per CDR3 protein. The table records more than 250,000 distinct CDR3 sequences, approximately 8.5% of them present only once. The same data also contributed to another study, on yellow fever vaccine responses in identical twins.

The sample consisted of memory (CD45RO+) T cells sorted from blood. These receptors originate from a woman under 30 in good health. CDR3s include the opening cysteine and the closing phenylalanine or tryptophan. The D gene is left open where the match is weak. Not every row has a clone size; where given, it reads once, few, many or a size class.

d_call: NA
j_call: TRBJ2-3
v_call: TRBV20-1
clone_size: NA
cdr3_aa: CSAASPDTQYF
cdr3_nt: TGCAGTGCTGCCAGTCCAGATACGCAGTATTTT

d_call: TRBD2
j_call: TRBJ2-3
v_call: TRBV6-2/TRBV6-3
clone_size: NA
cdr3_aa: CASSYNSGTSGRIGTDTQYF
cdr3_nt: TGTGCCAGCAGTTACAACTCCGGGACTAGCGGGAGGATAGGGACAGATACGCAGTATTTT

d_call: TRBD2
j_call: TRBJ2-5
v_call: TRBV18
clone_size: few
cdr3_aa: CASSPPSGGLKETQYF
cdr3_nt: TGTGCCAGCTCACCACCCAGCGGGGGGCTCAAAGAGACCCAGTACTTC

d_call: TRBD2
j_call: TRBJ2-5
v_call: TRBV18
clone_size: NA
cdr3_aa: CASSPTAGGKETQYF
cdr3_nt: TGTGCCAGCTCACCAACAGCGGGAGGTAAAGAGACCCAGTACTTC

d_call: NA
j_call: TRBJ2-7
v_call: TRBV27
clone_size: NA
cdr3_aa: CASSPFAVRDEQYF
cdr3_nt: TGTGCCAGCTCCCCTTTTGCAGTCAGGGACGAGCAGTACTTC

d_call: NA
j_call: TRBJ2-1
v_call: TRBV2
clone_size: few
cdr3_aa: CASSIRRFEGEKFF
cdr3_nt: TGTGCCAGCAGTATCCGAAGGTTTGAGGGCGAGAAGTTCTTC

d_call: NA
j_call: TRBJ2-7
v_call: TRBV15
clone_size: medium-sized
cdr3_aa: CATSRDPSAYASYEQYF
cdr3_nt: TGTGCCACCAGCAGAGACCCCTCTGCTTACGCCTCCTACGAGCAGTACTTC

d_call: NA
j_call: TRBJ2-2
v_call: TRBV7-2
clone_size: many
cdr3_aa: CASSTFFGELFF
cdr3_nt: TGTGCCAGCAGCACGTTCTTTGGGGAGCTGTTTTTT

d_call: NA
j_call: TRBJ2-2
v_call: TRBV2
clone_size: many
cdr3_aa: CATDSSVAGELFF
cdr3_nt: TGTGCCACCGACTCTTCAGTCGCCGGGGAGCTGTTTTTT

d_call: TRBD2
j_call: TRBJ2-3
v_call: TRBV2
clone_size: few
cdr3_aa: CASSGTSATDTQYF
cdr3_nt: TGTGCCAGCTCAGGGACTAGTGCGACAGATACGCAGTATTTT

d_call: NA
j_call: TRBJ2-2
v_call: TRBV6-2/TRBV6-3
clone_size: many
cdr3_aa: CASSYTRGNTGELFF
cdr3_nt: TGTGCCAGCAGTTACACTCGGGGGAACACCGGGGAGCTGTTTTTT

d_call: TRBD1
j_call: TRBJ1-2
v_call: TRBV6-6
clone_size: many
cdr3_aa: CASEPGQGDGYTF
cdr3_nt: TGTGCCAGCGAACCGGGACAGGGGGATGGCTACACCTTC

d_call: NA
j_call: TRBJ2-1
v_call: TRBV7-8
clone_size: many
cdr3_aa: CASSLSSGTTSYNEQFF
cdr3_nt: TGTGCCAGCAGCTTATCGTCCGGGACCACCTCCTACAATGAGCAGTTCTTC

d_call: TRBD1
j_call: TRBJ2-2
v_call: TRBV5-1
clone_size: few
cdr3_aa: CASSSRDRGQSGELFF
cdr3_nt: TGCGCCAGCAGCTCCCGGGACAGGGGGCAAAGCGGGGAGCTGTTTTTT

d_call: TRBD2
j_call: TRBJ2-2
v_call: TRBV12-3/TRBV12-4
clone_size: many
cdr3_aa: CASSWTSGRAGELFF
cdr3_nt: TGTGCCAGCAGTTGGACTAGCGGGAGGGCCGGGGAGCTGTTTTTT